The rows below give T cell receptor beta chains drawn from one sample of a study of shared clonotypes between healthy human individuals. Libraries were prepared by immunoSEQ multiplex PCR; TCRdb keeps only in-frame clonotypes and omits some of them. The data show under 600,000 clones, around 97% seen once. The sample taken for sequencing was naive CD4+ T cells sorted from blood. Receptors were obtained from a woman in her twenties or thirties in good health. The CDR3 runs from the conserved cysteine through the conserved F or W. The D gene is left open where the match is weak. For some rows the clone size is stated as once, few or many, or as a class when expanded; others skip it.

CDR3 length	V gene	J gene	clone size	D gene	CDR3 protein	CDR3 DNA
15	TRBV28	TRBJ2-5	-	TRBD1	CASSFPGQGVETQYF	TGTGCCAGCAGTTTCCCGGGACAGGGGGTAGAGACCCAGTACTTC
14	TRBV6-6	TRBJ1-5	-	-	CASSPWGDDQPQHF	TGTGCCAGCAGCCCTTGGGGGGATGATCAGCCCCAGCATTTT
13	TRBV9	TRBJ1-2	-	-	CASSAQGYYGYTF	TGTGCCAGCAGCGCTCAGGGATACTATGGCTACACCTTC
14	TRBV19	TRBJ2-7	-	-	CASSMFGREYEQYF	TGTGCCAGTAGTATGTTCGGGAGAGAGTACGAGCAGTACTTC
13	TRBV5-8	TRBJ1-2	-	TRBD1	CASSRGQADGYTF	TGTGCCAGCAGCAGAGGACAGGCGGATGGCTACACCTTC
12	TRBV2	TRBJ1-2	few	-	CASSGSFYGYTF	TGTGCCAGCAGCGGGTCTTTCTATGGCTACACCTTC
14	TRBV28	TRBJ2-5	-	TRBD1	CASTSGQGEETQYF	TGTGCCAGCACATCGGGACAGGGGGAAGAGACCCAGTACTTC
15	TRBV6-6	TRBJ1-2	-	-	CASSNRQIPNYGYTF	TGTGCCAGCAGTAACCGACAGATCCCTAACTATGGCTACACCTTC
12	TRBV2	TRBJ1-1	-	TRBD1	CATRQGSSEAFF	TGTGCCACTCGACAGGGGTCATCAGAAGCTTTCTTT
14	TRBV5-8	TRBJ2-7	-	TRBD1	CASSTWTGGGEQYF	TGTGCCAGCAGCACATGGACAGGTGGCGGCGAGCAGTACTTC
14	TRBV18	TRBJ2-2	-	-	CASSPPTGIGELFF	TGTGCCAGCTCACCGCCAACAGGGATCGGGGAGCTGTTTTTT
13	TRBV7-6	TRBJ2-7	once	-	CASSSTGFYEQYF	TGTGCCAGCAGTTCAACAGGTTTCTACGAGCAGTACTTC
13	TRBV7-2	TRBJ2-7	once	-	CASSFPNSYEQYF	TGTGCCAGCAGCTTTCCTAACTCCTACGAGCAGTACTTC
15	TRBV30	TRBJ2-7	once	TRBD2	CAWGPLAGTPYEQYF	TGTGCCTGGGGCCCACTAGCGGGAACTCCCTACGAGCAGTACTTC
13	TRBV18	TRBJ1-3	-	-	CASSARERNTIYF	TGTGCCAGCTCAGCCAGGGAGAGAAACACCATATATTTT
13	TRBV2	TRBJ1-6	-	-	CASRPLGDSPLHF	TGTGCCAGCAGGCCGTTGGGGGACTCACCCCTCCACTTT
17	TRBV5-8	TRBJ1-1	-	TRBD1	CASSLGRGREWNTEAFF	TGTGCCAGCAGCTTGGGCAGGGGGCGAGAATGGAACACTGAAGCTTTCTTT
15	TRBV27	TRBJ2-5	-	TRBD2	CASSPLAGVRETQYF	TGTGCCAGCAGTCCCTTAGCGGGAGTCCGAGAGACCCAGTACTTC
14	TRBV29-1	TRBJ2-5	-	TRBD2	CSVKRASGSAEQYF	TGCAGCGTTAAAAGGGCTAGCGGGAGTGCGGAGCAGTACTTC
18	TRBV27	TRBJ2-7	-	TRBD2	CASSFRTSPGISHVEQYF	TGTGCCAGCAGTTTTCGGACTAGCCCAGGTATATCTCATGTCGAGCAGTACTTC
16	TRBV18	TRBJ2-3	-	-	CASSAGTGWGTDTQYF	TGTGCCAGCTCAGCCGGGACTGGTTGGGGCACAGATACGCAGTATTTT
14	TRBV6-5	TRBJ1-2	-	-	CASSYAEDNYGYTF	TGTGCCAGCAGTTACGCAGAGGATAACTATGGCTACACCTTC
13	TRBV6-5	TRBJ1-1	-	-	CASTKGVGTEAFF	TGTGCCAGCACGAAGGGGGTTGGGACTGAAGCTTTCTTT
18	TRBV4-1	TRBJ1-2	-	-	CASSQDITTAVTNYGYTF	TGCGCCAGCAGCCAAGATATTACCACAGCCGTTACTAACTATGGCTACACCTTC
15	TRBV9	TRBJ2-1	-	-	CASSVDRTSYNEQFF	TGTGCCAGCAGCGTAGACAGGACATCCTACAATGAGCAGTTCTTC
15	TRBV2	TRBJ2-3	once	TRBD1	CASSLRDRVTDTQYF	TGTGCCAGCAGCCTCCGGGACAGGGTAACAGATACGCAGTATTTT
20	TRBV27	TRBJ2-3	-	TRBD2	CASSNGLMLAGGISTDTQYF	TGTGCCAGCAGCAACGGACTTATGCTAGCGGGAGGGATTAGCACAGATACGCAGTATTTT
13	TRBV5-4	TRBJ2-7	-	TRBD1	CASSRQGAYEQYF	TGTGCCAGCAGCCGACAGGGGGCCTACGAGCAGTACTTC
13	TRBV30	TRBJ1-2	-	-	CAWSVGQFGTETF	TGTGCCTGGAGTGTTGGACAGTTTGGGACGGAAACCTTC
16	TRBV7-6	TRBJ2-5	-	TRBD2	CASSLAWVAGQETQYF	TGTGCCAGCAGCTTAGCGTGGGTAGCGGGGCAAGAGACCCAGTACTTC
14	TRBV13	TRBJ2-2	-	-	CASSWGRPTGELFF	TGTGCCAGCAGCTGGGGACGACCCACCGGGGAGCTGTTTTTT
15	TRBV7-3	TRBJ2-7	-	TRBD2	CASSLLAGPPYEQYF	TGTGCCAGCAGCTTACTAGCGGGTCCCCCGTACGAGCAGTACTTC
14	TRBV7-3	TRBJ2-3	-	-	CASSQGHGEDTQYF	TGTGCCAGCAGCCAGGGGCATGGGGAAGATACGCAGTATTTT
17	TRBV4-1	TRBJ2-1	-	-	CASSQGEGTGIWYEQFF	TGCGCCAGCAGCCAAGGTGAGGGGACTGGAATCTGGTATGAGCAGTTCTTC
14	TRBV5-1	TRBJ1-2	-	TRBD1	CASSPTTGTYGYTF	TGCGCCAGCAGCCCCACGACAGGGACCTATGGCTACACCTTC
21	TRBV6-1	TRBJ2-5	-	TRBD2	CASSESSGGLAGASRQETQYF	TGTGCCAGCAGTGAATCTTCGGGGGGGCTAGCGGGAGCGAGTAGACAAGAGACCCAGTACTTC
17	TRBV30	TRBJ2-7	-	TRBD2	CAWSVLSGAGGGYEQYF	TGTGCCTGGAGTGTATTATCAGGGGCGGGAGGGGGCTACGAGCAGTACTTC
13	TRBV19	TRBJ1-3	few	-	CATTRANGNTIYF	TGTGCCACGACGCGGGCGAATGGAAACACCATATATTTT
10	TRBV20-1	TRBJ2-5	-	-	CSAWWETQYF	TGCAGTGCTTGGTGGGAGACCCAGTACTTC
15	TRBV5-1	TRBJ2-2	-	-	CASWGGTDLTGELFF	TGCGCCAGCTGGGGAGGGACAGACCTCACCGGGGAGCTGTTTTTT
13	TRBV19	TRBJ2-7	once	TRBD1	CATGTDSSYEQYF	TGTGCCACTGGGACAGATAGCTCCTACGAGCAGTACTTC
18	TRBV7-9	TRBJ2-1	once	-	CASSLIRVTDRPYNEQFF	TGTGCCAGCAGCTTAATTCGTGTGACGGATCGACCCTACAATGAGCAGTTCTTC
15	TRBV4-1	TRBJ2-5	-	TRBD2	CASSTPLAGDETQYF	TGCGCCAGCTCGACCCCCCTAGCGGGAGATGAGACCCAGTACTTC
16	TRBV5-1	TRBJ2-1	-	TRBD1	CASSGQTGTGYHEQFF	TGCGCCAGCAGCGGCCAAACCGGGACAGGGTACCATGAGCAGTTCTTC
13	TRBV4-1	TRBJ1-2	-	-	CASSQAPGRGYTF	TGCGCCAGCAGCCAAGCCCCGGGACGGGGCTACACCTTC
15	TRBV18	TRBJ2-7	-	TRBD2	CASSLTGLAVYEQYF	TGTGCCAGCTCGCTAACTGGACTAGCGGTCTACGAGCAGTACTTC
16	TRBV15	TRBJ1-1	-	-	CATSRGVLGRNTEAFF	TGTGCCACCAGCAGAGGCGTCCTGGGCCGGAACACTGAAGCTTTCTTT
18	TRBV28	TRBJ2-7	-	TRBD2	CASSIPGLAGEEAYEQYF	TGTGCCAGCAGTATCCCGGGACTAGCGGGAGAGGAAGCCTACGAGCAGTACTTC
13	TRBV10-1	TRBJ1-2	-	-	CASSDRAGGGYTF	TGCGCCAGCAGTGATCGGGCCGGGGGAGGCTACACCTTC
15	TRBV6-4	TRBJ2-3	-	TRBD2	CASSPGTTSMDTQYF	TGTGCCAGCAGTCCCGGGACTACAAGCATGGATACGCAGTATTTT